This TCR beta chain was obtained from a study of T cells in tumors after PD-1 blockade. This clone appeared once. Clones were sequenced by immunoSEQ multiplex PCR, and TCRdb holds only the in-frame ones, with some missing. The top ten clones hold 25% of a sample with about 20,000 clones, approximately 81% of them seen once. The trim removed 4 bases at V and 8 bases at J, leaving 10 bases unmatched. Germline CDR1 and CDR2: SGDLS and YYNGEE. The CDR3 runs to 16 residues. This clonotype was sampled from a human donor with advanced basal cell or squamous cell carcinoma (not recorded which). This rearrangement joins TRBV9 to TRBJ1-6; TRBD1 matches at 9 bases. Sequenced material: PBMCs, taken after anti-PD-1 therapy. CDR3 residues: CASSPGGQGSDSPLHF. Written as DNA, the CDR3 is TGTGCCAGCAGCCCCGGGGGACAGGGTTCGGATTCACCCCTCCACTTT. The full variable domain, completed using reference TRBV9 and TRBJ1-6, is DSGVTQTPKHLITATGQRVTLRCSPRSGDLSVYWYQQSLDQGLQFLIQYYNGEERAKGNILERFSAQQFPDLHSELNLSSLELGDSALYFCASSPGGQGSDSPLHFGNGTRLTVT.